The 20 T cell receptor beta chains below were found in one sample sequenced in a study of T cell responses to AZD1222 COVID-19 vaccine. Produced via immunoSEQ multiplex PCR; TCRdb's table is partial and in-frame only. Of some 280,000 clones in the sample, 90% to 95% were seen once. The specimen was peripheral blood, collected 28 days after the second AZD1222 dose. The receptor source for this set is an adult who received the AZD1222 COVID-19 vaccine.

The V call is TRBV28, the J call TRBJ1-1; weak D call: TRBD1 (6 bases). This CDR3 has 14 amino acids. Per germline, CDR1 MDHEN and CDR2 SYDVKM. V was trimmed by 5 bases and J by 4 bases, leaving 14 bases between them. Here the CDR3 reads CASSPWVGGTEAFF. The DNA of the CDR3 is TGTGCCAGCAGTCCCTGGGTAGGGGGCACTGAAGCTTTCTTT.

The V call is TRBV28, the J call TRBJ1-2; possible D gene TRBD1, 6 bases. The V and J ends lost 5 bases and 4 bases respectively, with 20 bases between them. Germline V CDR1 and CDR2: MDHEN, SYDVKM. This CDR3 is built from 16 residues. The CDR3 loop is CASSLPSRGRLYGYTF. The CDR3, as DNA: TGTGCCAGCAGTCTTCCCTCCAGGGGCCGACTCTATGGCTACACCTTC.

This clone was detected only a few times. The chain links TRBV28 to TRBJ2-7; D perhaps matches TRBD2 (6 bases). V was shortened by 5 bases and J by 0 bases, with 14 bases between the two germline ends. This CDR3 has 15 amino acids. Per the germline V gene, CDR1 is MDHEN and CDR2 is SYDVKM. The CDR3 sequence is CASSRRGGTSYEQYF. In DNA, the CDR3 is TGTGCCAGCAGTAGGAGGGGCGGGACCTCCTACGAGCAGTACTTC.

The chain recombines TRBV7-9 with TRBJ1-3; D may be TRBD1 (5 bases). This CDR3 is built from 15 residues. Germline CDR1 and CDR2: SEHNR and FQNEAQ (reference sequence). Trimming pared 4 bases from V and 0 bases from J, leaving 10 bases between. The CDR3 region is CASSSQGISGNTIYF. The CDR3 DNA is TGTGCCAGCAGCTCGCAGGGTATCTCTGGAAACACCATATATTTT.

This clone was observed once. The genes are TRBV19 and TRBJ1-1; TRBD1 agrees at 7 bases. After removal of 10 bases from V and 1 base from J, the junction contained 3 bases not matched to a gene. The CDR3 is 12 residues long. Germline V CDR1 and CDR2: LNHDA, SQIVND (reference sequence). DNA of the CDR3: TGTGCCACCAGACAGGGGAACACTGAAGCTTTCTTT. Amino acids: CATRQGNTEAFF.

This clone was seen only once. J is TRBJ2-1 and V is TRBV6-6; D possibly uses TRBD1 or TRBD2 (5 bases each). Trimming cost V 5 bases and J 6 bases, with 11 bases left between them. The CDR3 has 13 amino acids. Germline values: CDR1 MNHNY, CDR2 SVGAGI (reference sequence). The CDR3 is CASSPQGPNEQFF. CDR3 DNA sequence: TGTGCCAGCAGTCCGCAGGGACCCAATGAGCAGTTCTTC.

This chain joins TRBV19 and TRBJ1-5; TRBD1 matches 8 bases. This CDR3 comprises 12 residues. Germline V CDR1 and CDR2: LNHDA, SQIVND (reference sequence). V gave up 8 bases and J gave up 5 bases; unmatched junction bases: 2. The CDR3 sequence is CASETGDQPQHF. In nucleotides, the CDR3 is TGTGCCAGTGAGACAGGGGATCAGCCCCAGCATTTT.

CDR3: CAWSVGSYNEQFF. The CDR3 bases are TGTGCCTGGAGTGTAGGCTCCTACAATGAGCAGTTCTTC. The chain links TRBV30 to TRBJ2-1; no clear D gene. Germline values: CDR1 GTSNPN, CDR2 SVGIG (reference sequence). The CDR3 runs to 13 residues. Trimming shortened V by 0 bases and J by 0 bases, and 3 bases separated the two germline ends.

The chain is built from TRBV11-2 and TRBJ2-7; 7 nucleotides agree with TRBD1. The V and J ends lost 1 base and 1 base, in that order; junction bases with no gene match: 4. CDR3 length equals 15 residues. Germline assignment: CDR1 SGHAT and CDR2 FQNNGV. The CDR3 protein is CASSLVGTVSYEQYF. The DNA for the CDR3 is TGTGCCAGCAGCTTAGTGGGGACAGTATCCTACGAGCAGTACTTC. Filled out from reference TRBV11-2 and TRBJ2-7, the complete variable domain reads EAGVAQSPRYKIIEKRQSVAFWCNPISGHATLYWYQQILGQGPKLLIQFQNNGVVDDSQLPKDRFSAERLKGVDSTLKIQPAKLEDSAVYLCASSLVGTVSYEQYFGPGTRLTVT.

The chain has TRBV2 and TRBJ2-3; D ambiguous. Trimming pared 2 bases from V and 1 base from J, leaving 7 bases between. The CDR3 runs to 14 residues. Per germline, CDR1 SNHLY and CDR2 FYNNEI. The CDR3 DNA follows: TGTGCCAGCAGTGAATATTGGGGCACAGATACGCAGTATTTT. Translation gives CASSEYWGTDTQYF.

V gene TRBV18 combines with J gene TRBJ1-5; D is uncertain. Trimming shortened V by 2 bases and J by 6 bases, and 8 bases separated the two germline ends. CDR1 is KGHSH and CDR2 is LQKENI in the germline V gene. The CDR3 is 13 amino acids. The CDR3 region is CASSPDTSQPQHF. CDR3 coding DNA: TGTGCCAGCTCACCAGACACAAGTCAGCCCCAGCATTTT. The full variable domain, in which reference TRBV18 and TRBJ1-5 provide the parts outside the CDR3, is NAGVMQNPRHLVRRRGQEARLRCSPMKGHSHVYWYRQLPEEGLKFMVYLQKENIIDESGMPKERFSAEFPKEGPSILRIQQVVRGDSAAYFCASSPDTSQPQHFGDGTRLSIL.

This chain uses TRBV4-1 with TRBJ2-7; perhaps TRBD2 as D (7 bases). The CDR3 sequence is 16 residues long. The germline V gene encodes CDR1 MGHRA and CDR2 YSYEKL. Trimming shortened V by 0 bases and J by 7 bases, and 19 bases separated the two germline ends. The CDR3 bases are TGCGCCAGCAGCCAAGATGTTGCGGGGGCCCTTTCGGAGCAGTACTTC. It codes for CASSQDVAGALSEQYF.

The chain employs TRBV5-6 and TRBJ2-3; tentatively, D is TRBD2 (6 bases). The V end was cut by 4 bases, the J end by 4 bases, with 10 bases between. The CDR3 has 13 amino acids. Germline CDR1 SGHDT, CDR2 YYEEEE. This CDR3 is CASSQTGADTQYF. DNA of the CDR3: TGTGCCAGCAGCCAGACGGGGGCAGATACGCAGTATTTT.

Here the CDR3 DNA reads TGTGCCAGCAGCCGAGGTGGGCAGGGGGTGGAGACCCAGTACTTC. Protein sequence: CASSRGGQGVETQYF. The chain combines TRBV7-9 with TRBJ2-5; 7 nucleotides line up with TRBD1. Germline loops: CDR1 SEHNR, CDR2 FQNEAQ (reference sequence). The length of the CDR3 is 15 residues. V was pared by 5 bases and J by 5 bases, with 11 bases of the junction left unmatched. The entire variable domain, with the rest obtained from reference TRBV7-9 and TRBJ2-5, is as follows: DTGVSQNPRHKITKRGQNVTFRCDPISEHNRLYWYRQTLGQGPEFLTYFQNEAQLEKSRLLSDRFSAERPKGSFSTLEIQRTEQGDSAMYLCASSRGGQGVETQYFGPGTRLLVL.

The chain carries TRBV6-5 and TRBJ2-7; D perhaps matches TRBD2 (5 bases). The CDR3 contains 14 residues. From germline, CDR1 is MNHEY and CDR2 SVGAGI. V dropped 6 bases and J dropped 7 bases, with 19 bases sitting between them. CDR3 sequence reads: CASSQSAGDREQYF. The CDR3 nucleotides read TGTGCCAGCAGCCAGAGCGCGGGCGATCGGGAGCAGTACTTC.

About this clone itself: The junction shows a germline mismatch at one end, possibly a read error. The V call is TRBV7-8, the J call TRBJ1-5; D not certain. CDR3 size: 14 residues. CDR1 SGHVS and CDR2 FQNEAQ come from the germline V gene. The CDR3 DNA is TGTGCCAGCAACTTATCCCCCACAGATCAGCCCCAGCATTTT. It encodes CASNLSPTDQPQHF. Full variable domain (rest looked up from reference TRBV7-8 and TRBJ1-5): GAGVSQSPRYKVAKRGQDVALRCDPISGHVSLFWYQQALGQGPEFLTYFQNEAQLDKSGLPSDRFFAERPEGSVSTLKIQRTQQEDSAVYLCASNLSPTDQPQHFGDGTRLSIL.

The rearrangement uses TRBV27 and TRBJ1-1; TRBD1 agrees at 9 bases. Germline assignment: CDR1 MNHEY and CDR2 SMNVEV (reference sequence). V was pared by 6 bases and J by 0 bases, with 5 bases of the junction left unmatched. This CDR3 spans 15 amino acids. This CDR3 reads CASSGTGIMNTEAFF. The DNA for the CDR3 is TGTGCCAGCAGCGGGACAGGGATAATGAACACTGAAGCTTTCTTT.

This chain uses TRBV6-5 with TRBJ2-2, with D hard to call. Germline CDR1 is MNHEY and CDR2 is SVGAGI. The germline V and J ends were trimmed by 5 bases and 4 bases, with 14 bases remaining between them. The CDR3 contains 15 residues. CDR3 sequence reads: CASSLGSAGTGELFF. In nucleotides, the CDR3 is TGTGCCAGCAGTCTTGGATCAGCCGGCACCGGGGAGCTGTTTTTT.

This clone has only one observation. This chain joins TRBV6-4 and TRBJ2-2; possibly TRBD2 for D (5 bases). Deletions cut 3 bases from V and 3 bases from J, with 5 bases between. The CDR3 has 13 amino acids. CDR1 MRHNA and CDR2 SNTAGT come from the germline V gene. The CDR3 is CASSERDTGELFF. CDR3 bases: TGTGCCAGCAGTGAGCGGGACACCGGGGAGCTGTTTTTT.

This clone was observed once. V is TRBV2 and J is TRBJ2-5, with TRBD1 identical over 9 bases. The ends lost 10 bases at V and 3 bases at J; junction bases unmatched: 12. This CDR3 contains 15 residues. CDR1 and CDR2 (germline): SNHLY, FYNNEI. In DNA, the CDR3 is TGTGCCACCATCCGAACCCGGACAGGGGAAGAGACCCAGTACTTC. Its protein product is CATIRTRTGEETQYF.